This T cell receptor beta chain was recorded in a study of blood T cell repertoires in COVID-19. Study summary: Samples came from the United States, Italy and Spain, spanning acute and convalescent COVID-19.

Authors' data handling: Nucleated cell counts were estimated from reference gene primer amplification. The table came from immunoSEQ multiplex PCR; TCRdb's copy has only in-frame clones and leaves some out. The V and J calls and clone size come from that table; D and trimming were worked out from the DNA. The sample has around 150,000 clones; about 82% are singletons. For recovered donors of Cohort 3, there were two negative PCRs, clearance, or symptom resolution. CDR3 length: 15 amino acids. The J segment lost 3 bases and the V segment lost 3 bases, leaving 7 bases of the junction unmatched. Germline V gene sequence: CDR1 PRHDT, CDR2 FYEKMQ (reference sequence).

The rearrangement uses TRBV13 and TRBJ1-2; 7 bases match TRBD1. Sequenced material: PBMCs or T cells enriched from blood (not recorded which). The TCR originated in a middle-aged woman who had recovered from COVID-19. CDR3 bases: TGTGCCAGCAGCTTCGGACAAGGGGGCGACTATGGCTACACCTTC. It encodes CASSFGQGGDYGYTF.